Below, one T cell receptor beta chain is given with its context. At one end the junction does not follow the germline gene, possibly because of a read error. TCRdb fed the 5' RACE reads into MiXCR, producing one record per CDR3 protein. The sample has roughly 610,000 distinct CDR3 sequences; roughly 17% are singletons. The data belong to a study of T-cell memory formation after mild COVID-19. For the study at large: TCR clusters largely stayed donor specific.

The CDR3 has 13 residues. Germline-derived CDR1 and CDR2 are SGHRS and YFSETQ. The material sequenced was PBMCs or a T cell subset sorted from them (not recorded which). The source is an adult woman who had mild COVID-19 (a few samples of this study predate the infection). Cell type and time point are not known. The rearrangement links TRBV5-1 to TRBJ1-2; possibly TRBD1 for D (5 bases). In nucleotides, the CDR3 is TGCGCCAGCAGATTGGGGCGGGATGTCGGCTACACCTTC. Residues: CASRLGRDVGYTF.